The rows below give T cell receptor beta chains drawn from one sample of a study of shared clonotypes between healthy human individuals. Produced via immunoSEQ multiplex PCR; TCRdb's table is partial and in-frame only. The table records about 2.1 million clones, around 93% of them present only once. Sequences were obtained from naive CD8+ T cells from PBMCs. These TCRs come from a young man in good health. Some clones in this sample may be carry-over from other donors' samples. Each CDR3 is given with its conserved first and last residue. The D gene is left open where the match is weak. Clone sizes are given selectively: once, few, many, or a class where the clone is expanded.

clone size	V gene	D gene	J gene	CDR3 protein	CDR3 DNA
.	TRBV15	TRBD1	TRBJ2-7	CATSPSGTAYEQYF	TGTGCCACCTCCCCCTCCGGGACAGCCTACGAGCAGTACTTC
once	TRBV30	TRBD2	TRBJ2-7	CAWGRESSYEQYF	TGTGCCTGGGGGAGGGAGAGCTCCTACGAGCAGTACTTC
.	TRBV6-5	.	TRBJ1-1	CASTAGSGTEAFF	TGTGCCAGCACTGCGGGGTCGGGCACTGAAGCTTTCTTT
.	TRBV4-1	TRBD1	TRBJ1-1	CASSQGQGGGTEAFF	TGCGCCAGCAGCCAGGGACAGGGAGGGGGGACTGAAGCTTTCTTT
.	TRBV5-1	TRBD2	TRBJ2-1	CASSLESSGVFYNEQFF	TGCGCCAGCAGCTTGGAAAGTAGCGGGGTATTCTACAATGAGCAGTTCTTC
.	TRBV4-1	TRBD1	TRBJ2-5	CASSHPPWDSQETQYF	TGCGCCAGCAGCCACCCCCCCTGGGACAGCCAAGAGACCCAGTACTTC
.	TRBV15	.	TRBJ1-5	CATSRQGVGERNQPQHF	TGTGCCACCAGCAGACAGGGAGTAGGCGAACGCAATCAGCCCCAGCATTTT
.	TRBV27	TRBD1	TRBJ2-1	CASSPFDRAYNEQFF	TGTGCCAGCAGCCCCTTCGACAGGGCCTACAATGAGCAGTTCTTC
.	TRBV10-3	TRBD2	TRBJ2-7	CAIGGTKAYEQYF	TGTGCCATCGGTGGGACTAAGGCCTACGAGCAGTACTTC
.	TRBV11-3	TRBD1	TRBJ2-2	CASSIVGQGAKSGELFF	TGTGCCAGCAGCATCGTAGGGCAGGGGGCGAAATCCGGGGAGCTGTTTTTT
.	TRBV10-2	.	TRBJ1-3	CASSPDRNSGNTIYF	TGCGCCAGCAGCCCTGACAGGAACTCTGGAAACACCATATATTTT
.	TRBV28	.	TRBJ1-4	CASSYGLSVEKLFF	TGTGCCAGCAGCTACGGGCTCTCCGTTGAAAAACTGTTTTTT
.	TRBV19	.	TRBJ1-5	CASSIVRAGNQPQHF	TGTGCCAGTAGTATAGTGAGGGCTGGCAATCAGCCCCAGCATTTT
.	TRBV29-1	TRBD2	TRBJ2-1	CSVVLASGSGNEQFF	TGCAGCGTTGTTCTGGCTAGCGGGAGTGGGAATGAGCAGTTCTTC
.	TRBV27	.	TRBJ2-7	CASSSSSSYSANYEQYF	TGTGCCAGCAGTTCATCGTCTAGCTATTCGGCCAACTACGAGCAGTACTTC
.	TRBV9	.	TRBJ2-2	CASSVRQGVDPGELFF	TGTGCCAGCAGCGTAAGACAAGGTGTCGATCCCGGGGAGCTGTTTTTT
.	TRBV9	TRBD2	TRBJ2-1	CASSVAWASGSSYNEQFF	TGTGCCAGCAGCGTAGCTTGGGCTAGCGGGAGTTCCTACAATGAGCAGTTCTTC
.	TRBV19	TRBD1	TRBJ2-7	CASSISDRGPYEQYF	TGTGCCAGTAGTATTTCGGACAGGGGGCCCTACGAGCAGTACTTC
.	TRBV7-2	TRBD2	TRBJ2-7	CASSERPGLAAYYEQYF	TGTGCCAGCAGCGAAAGACCGGGACTAGCAGCCTACTACGAGCAGTACTTC
.	TRBV7-9	.	TRBJ1-3	CASSSLQEPSGNTIYF	TGTGCCAGCAGCTCCCTACAAGAGCCCTCTGGAAACACCATATATTTT
.	TRBV2	.	TRBJ2-7	CASTPGSSYEQYF	TGTGCCAGCACCCCCGGGAGCTCCTACGAGCAGTACTTC
.	TRBV27	TRBD1	TRBJ2-1	CASRPGQDASYNEQFF	TGTGCCAGCAGACCGGGACAGGACGCCTCCTACAATGAGCAGTTCTTC
.	TRBV7-6	TRBD2	TRBJ2-7	CASSPRLALEQYF	TGTGCCAGCAGCCCAAGACTAGCGCTCGAGCAGTACTTC
few	TRBV5-5	.	TRBJ2-1	CASSLSEREQFF	TGTGCCAGCAGCTTGTCTGAGCGTGAGCAGTTCTTC
once	TRBV25-1	.	TRBJ2-3	CASSEFSTDTQYF	TGTGCCAGCAGTGAATTTTCCACAGATACGCAGTATTTT
.	TRBV7-9	TRBD1	TRBJ1-4	CASRHSAWDRGKEKLFF	TGTGCCAGCAGACATAGCGCTTGGGACAGGGGGAAGGAAAAACTGTTTTTT
.	TRBV28	TRBD2	TRBJ2-7	CASSSNDIREGGTYEQYF	TGTGCCAGCAGTTCCAACGATATTCGGGAGGGGGGGACCTACGAGCAGTACTTC
.	TRBV10-3	TRBD1	TRBJ2-1	CAIDRDRERGEQFF	TGTGCCATTGACCGGGACAGGGAAAGAGGTGAGCAGTTCTTC